This entry describes one TCR beta chain. Its matching antigen is unknown. This entry is derived from a study of cytomegalovirus exposure and HLA in healthy donors. This CDR3 comprises 16 residues. Germline lookup yields CDR1 KGHSH and CDR2 LQKENI. The junction had 8 bases not matched to a gene; V was cut back by 2 bases and J by 5 bases. Findings of the study overall: In all likelihood, a cluster of highly shared sequence variants was a sequencing artifact. For most TCR beta V segments, an earlier analysis put the productive rate at about 87% or about 30% of the time. Analysis performed later found roughly 17,000 TCR beta sequences associated with HLA alleles at 0.05 false discovery rate.

Use of 60 Vbeta and 13 Jbeta primers characterized the PCR. Profiling relied on immunoSEQ multiplex PCR, and the TCRdb table lists in-frame clones only, not all of them. This table has around 160,000 clones, roughly 72% appearing once. Sequenced sample: PBMCs. The V gene is TRBV18, the J gene TRBJ2-1; TRBD1 agrees at 8 bases. This TCR derives from a woman aged 40 to 55 in good health and CMV-seronegative. The CDR3 loop reads CASSPVGQGGDNEQFF. CDR3 coding DNA: TGTGCCAGCTCACCAGTTGGACAGGGAGGTGACAATGAGCAGTTCTTC.